A selection of T cell receptor beta chains follows, all from one sample in a study of T cell changes during pregnancy in multiple sclerosis. The method was immunoSEQ multiplex PCR; TCRdb's version includes in-frame clones alone and lacks a portion of them. The sample lists roughly 75,000 clones; 85% to 95% were seen once. This specimen consisted of peripheral blood, obtained in the third trimester of pregnancy. The receptors originated from a female donor in good health, enrolled as a control in a pregnancy study. The CDR3 runs from the conserved cysteine through the conserved F or W. D genes are given only for firm matches. Size is omitted from some rows. Given values are once, few, many or a class for expanded clones.

J gene: TRBJ2-3
V gene: TRBV5-1
clone size: -
D gene: -
CDR3 protein: CASSFDIRDTQYF
CDR3 DNA: TGCGCCAGCAGCTTTGACATTCGAGATACGCAGTATTTT

J gene: TRBJ2-6
V gene: TRBV7-9
clone size: -
D gene: -
CDR3 protein: CASSLALSSGANVLTF
CDR3 DNA: TGTGCCAGCAGCTTAGCGCTCAGCTCTGGGGCCAACGTCCTGACTTTC

J gene: TRBJ2-3
V gene: TRBV15
clone size: -
D gene: TRBD2
CDR3 protein: CATSRDRRGGSDTQYF
CDR3 DNA: TGTGCCACCAGCAGAGATCGGAGGGGAGGGTCAGATACGCAGTATTTT

J gene: TRBJ2-5
V gene: TRBV28
clone size: -
D gene: -
CDR3 protein: CASSSPTRSTGETQYF
CDR3 DNA: TGTGCCAGCAGCTCCCCGACTAGGAGTACGGGGGAGACCCAGTACTTC

J gene: TRBJ2-3
V gene: TRBV14
clone size: -
D gene: -
CDR3 protein: CASSSRGRTDTQYF
CDR3 DNA: TGTGCCAGCAGCTCACGGGGTCGCACAGATACGCAGTATTTT

J gene: TRBJ1-5
V gene: TRBV29-1
clone size: once
D gene: TRBD1
CDR3 protein: CSVAGQDQGAQHF
CDR3 DNA: TGCAGCGTGGCAGGACAGGACCAAGGGGCCCAGCATTTT

J gene: TRBJ1-2
V gene: TRBV11-2
clone size: -
D gene: -
CDR3 protein: CASSLDLYGFNYGYTF
CDR3 DNA: TGTGCCAGCAGCTTAGACCTGTACGGGTTTAACTATGGCTACACCTTC

J gene: TRBJ1-6
V gene: TRBV6-4
clone size: -
D gene: TRBD1
CDR3 protein: CASSAGQGDNSPLHF
CDR3 DNA: TGTGCCAGCAGTGCCGGACAGGGCGATAATTCACCCCTCCACTTT

J gene: TRBJ1-1
V gene: TRBV4-3
clone size: -
D gene: TRBD1
CDR3 protein: CASSQEIYGTENTEAFF
CDR3 DNA: TGCGCCAGCAGCCAAGAAATATACGGGACAGAGAACACTGAAGCTTTCTTT

J gene: TRBJ2-7
V gene: TRBV7-9
clone size: -
D gene: TRBD1
CDR3 protein: CASSRQGGWDEQYF
CDR3 DNA: TGTGCCAGCAGTCGACAGGGCGGTTGGGACGAGCAGTACTTC

J gene: TRBJ1-6
V gene: TRBV13
clone size: -
D gene: -
CDR3 protein: CASSYTRGNSPLHF
CDR3 DNA: TGTGCCAGCAGCTATACAAGGGGTAATTCACCCCTCCACTTT

J gene: TRBJ1-1
V gene: TRBV29-1
clone size: -
D gene: -
CDR3 protein: CSVTPQGDTEAFF
CDR3 DNA: TGCAGCGTGACCCCCCAAGGGGACACTGAAGCTTTCTTT

J gene: TRBJ2-1
V gene: TRBV11-2
clone size: -
D gene: TRBD1
CDR3 protein: CASSPGTGNNEQFF
CDR3 DNA: TGTGCCAGCAGCCCGGGGACAGGGAACAATGAGCAGTTCTTC

J gene: TRBJ2-3
V gene: TRBV5-1
clone size: -
D gene: TRBD2
CDR3 protein: CASSLEIAGRGDTQYF
CDR3 DNA: TGCGCCAGCAGCTTGGAGATAGCGGGCCGAGGTGATACGCAGTATTTT

J gene: TRBJ2-3
V gene: TRBV5-1
clone size: -
D gene: -
CDR3 protein: CASSSRVSGFQRDTQYF
CDR3 DNA: TGCGCCAGCAGTTCCAGGGTTAGCGGCTTTCAAAGGGATACGCAGTATTTT

J gene: TRBJ2-2
V gene: TRBV2
clone size: -
D gene: -
CDR3 protein: CASTPRRGPNTGELFF
CDR3 DNA: TGTGCCAGCACCCCCCGTCGGGGTCCCAACACCGGGGAGCTGTTTTTT

J gene: TRBJ1-5
V gene: TRBV2
clone size: -
D gene: TRBD1
CDR3 protein: CASSGDRAGNQPQHF
CDR3 DNA: TGTGCCAGCAGTGGTGACAGGGCGGGCAATCAGCCCCAGCATTTT

J gene: TRBJ2-7
V gene: TRBV25-1
clone size: -
D gene: TRBD1
CDR3 protein: CASSELDREEDEQYF
CDR3 DNA: TGTGCCAGCAGTGAATTGGACAGGGAGGAGGACGAGCAGTACTTC

J gene: TRBJ2-1
V gene: TRBV27
clone size: -
D gene: TRBD2
CDR3 protein: CASCRSGLAGGKNEQFF
CDR3 DNA: TGTGCCAGCTGTAGATCGGGACTAGCGGGAGGAAAAAATGAGCAGTTCTTC

J gene: TRBJ2-7
V gene: TRBV4-1
clone size: -
D gene: TRBD2
CDR3 protein: CASSQAPAGGYEQYF
CDR3 DNA: TGCGCCAGCAGCCAAGCACCAGCGGGAGGTTACGAGCAGTACTTC

J gene: TRBJ2-5
V gene: TRBV2
clone size: -
D gene: TRBD2
CDR3 protein: CASSPSGEETQYF
CDR3 DNA: TGTGCCAGCAGTCCAAGCGGGGAAGAGACCCAGTACTTC

J gene: TRBJ2-3
V gene: TRBV12-5
clone size: -
D gene: TRBD1
CDR3 protein: CASGWTARGYRDTQYF
CDR3 DNA: TGTGCTAGTGGTTGGACGGCCAGGGGGTACAGAGATACGCAGTATTTT

J gene: TRBJ1-1
V gene: TRBV6-1
clone size: -
D gene: TRBD1
CDR3 protein: CASSERGPVTEAFF
CDR3 DNA: TGTGCCAGCAGTGAGAGGGGGCCGGTAACTGAAGCTTTCTTT